What follows describes a single T cell receptor (beta chain). Its antigen is not yet known. At one end the junction does not follow the germline gene, possibly because of a read error. For deep sequencing, PBMC libraries mostly used around 470 ng of input genomic DNA, with six replicates for each sample. Following the manufacturer's instructions, the team built TCRbeta libraries using the immunoSEQ hsTCRbeta kit. The finished libraries were brought together in one pool at roughly 2.7 nM, which was then read using an Illumina NovaSeq 6000 S4 flow cell. On the study's bioinformatics: Raw data preprocessing and quality control were performed with the immunoSEQ Analyzer. The analysis was restricted to productive rearrangements, with each unique CDR3 amino acid sequence defining a clonotype. Repertoire clonality was estimated as the Gini-Simpson index, computed with the R package tcR. Gini indices were compared with Student's t test, and associations with tumor size change were assessed by Pearson correlation. The immuneACCESS repertoire file appears here via TCRdb, limited to in-frame rearrangements. These files lack a portion of the clones; in checked studies, under half of the deficit traces to unresolved V genes, and the cause of the others is not known. From that table come the V and J calls and clone size; the DNA was used to work out D and trimming. This sample holds more than 13,000 clones; 75% were observed only once. Of the sample, approximately 2.2% falls within the top ten clones.

The time point label for this specimen denotes: after neoadjuvant nivolumab, at surgical resection. Patients had been newly diagnosed with stage II-IVA oral cavity squamous cell carcinoma, and no prior systemic or radiation treatment had been given to the patients. The cohort was composed of patients with HPV-negative, locally advanced oral cavity squamous cell carcinoma. No culture maintenance or expansion was done, as the peripheral blood mononuclear cells went straight to analysis. Samples came from a longitudinal correlative study of a single-arm phase II trial of neoadjuvant nivolumab in oral cavity squamous cell carcinoma. Subject-matched pre- and post-treatment PBMCs and tumors from three responders and three non-responders were subjected to genomic DNA-based TCRbeta sequencing. Peripheral blood mononuclear cells were collected once before nivolumab treatment and again after treatment, at the time of surgery. Genomic DNA was isolated from PBMCs using the Maxwell RSC DNA from Cells kit.

These data originate in a study of neoadjuvant anti-PD-1 for oral cavity cancer (dated by TCRdb to the early 2020s). Some background on the complete study: Before curative-intent surgical resection, most patients were given three to four biweekly doses of nivolumab at 3 mg/kg. For patients who did not progress, a fourth nivolumab dose was given around day 43, followed by definitive surgical resection on days 50-56. Patients with complete response, partial response or stable disease by RECIST 1.1 were defined as responders, whereas patients with progression were defined as non-responders. The parent correlative cohort included about a dozen patients, with an approximately 34% response rate.

The germline V gene supplies CDR1 MGHRA and CDR2 YSYEKL. The CDR3 goes from the cysteine to the phenylalanine over 13 residues. The sequence is cut down to CDR3 DNA, 39 bases in frame from base 1. Broader findings and caveats from the paper: After neoadjuvant nivolumab, significantly higher T cell clonality (Gini index) was found within PBMCs in non-responders than in responders. Higher pretreatment blood Treg/Th17 ratios correlated with higher pretreatment blood TCRbeta clonality and lower post-treatment tumor TCRbeta clonality. TCR analyses included only three patients per response group, and the authors called for larger cohorts for validation.

Material: PBMCs, obtained after nivolumab (anti-PD-1) treatment. The receptor's source is a person aged 40 to 85 with oral cavity squamous cell carcinoma. The chain joins TRBV4-1 to TRBJ2-4; the D segment might be TRBD1 or TRBD2, since each matches 5 bases. CDR3 protein: CASSRISPGPQNF. The base sequence is TGCGCCAGCAGCCGAATTTCTCCGGGACCGCAGAACTTC.